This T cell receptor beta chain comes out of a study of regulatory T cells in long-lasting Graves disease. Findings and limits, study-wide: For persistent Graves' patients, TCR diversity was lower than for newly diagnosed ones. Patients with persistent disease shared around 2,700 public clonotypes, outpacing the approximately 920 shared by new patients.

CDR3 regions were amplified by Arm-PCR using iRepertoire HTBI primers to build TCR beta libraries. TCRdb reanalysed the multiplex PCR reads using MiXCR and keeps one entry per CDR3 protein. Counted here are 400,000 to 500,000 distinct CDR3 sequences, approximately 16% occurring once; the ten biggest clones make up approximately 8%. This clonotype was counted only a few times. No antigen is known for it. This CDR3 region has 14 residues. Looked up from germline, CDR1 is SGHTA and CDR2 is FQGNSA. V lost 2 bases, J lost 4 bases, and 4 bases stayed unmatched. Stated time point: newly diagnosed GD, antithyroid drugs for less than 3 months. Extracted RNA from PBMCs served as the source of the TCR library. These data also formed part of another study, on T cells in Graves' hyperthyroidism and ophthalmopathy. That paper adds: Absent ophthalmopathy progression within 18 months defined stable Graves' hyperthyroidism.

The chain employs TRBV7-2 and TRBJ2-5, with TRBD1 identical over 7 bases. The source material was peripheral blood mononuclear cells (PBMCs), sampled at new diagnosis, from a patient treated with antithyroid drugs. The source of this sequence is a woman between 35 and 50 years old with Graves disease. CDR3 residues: CASSLFGTAETQYF. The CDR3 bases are TGTGCCAGCAGCTTATTTGGGACAGCAGAGACCCAGTACTTC.